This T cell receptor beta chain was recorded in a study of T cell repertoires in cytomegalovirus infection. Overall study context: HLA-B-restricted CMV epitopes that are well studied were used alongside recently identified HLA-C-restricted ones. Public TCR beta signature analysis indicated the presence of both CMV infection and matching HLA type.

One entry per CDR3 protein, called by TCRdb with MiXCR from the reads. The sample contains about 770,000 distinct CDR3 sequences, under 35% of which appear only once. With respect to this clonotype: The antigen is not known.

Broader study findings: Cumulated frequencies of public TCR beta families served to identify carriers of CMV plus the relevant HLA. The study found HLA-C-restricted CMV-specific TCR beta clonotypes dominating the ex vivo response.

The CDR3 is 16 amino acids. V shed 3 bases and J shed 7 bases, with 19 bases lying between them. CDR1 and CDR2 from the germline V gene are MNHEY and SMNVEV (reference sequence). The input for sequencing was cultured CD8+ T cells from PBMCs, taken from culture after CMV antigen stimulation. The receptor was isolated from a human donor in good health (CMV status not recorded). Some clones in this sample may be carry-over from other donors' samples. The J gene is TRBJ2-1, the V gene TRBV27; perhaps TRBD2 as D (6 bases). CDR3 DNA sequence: TGTGCCAGCAGTTTTGGCGTACCCATCAGCGGGAATGAGCAGTTCTTC. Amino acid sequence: CASSFGVPISGNEQFF.